This T cell receptor (beta chain) was found in a study of beta chain features in type 1 diabetes. Turning to the study itself: Sorted cells numbering 107,917,701 were examined across all samples.

Details on this clone: Antigen specificity is unknown.

The V gene's germline CDR1 is SQVTM and CDR2 ANQGSEA. V lost 6 bases, J lost 3 bases, and 9 bases stayed unmatched. This CDR3 has 15 amino acids. Sequencing targeted expressed TCRB transcripts, as all isolated RNA had been reverse transcribed. Reads from naive, central memory and regulatory T cell samples averaged roughly 3.6 million. Data came from immunoSEQ multiplex PCR; TCRdb stores just in-frame clones and leaves some out. The sample shows approximately 340,000 clones, about 14% of them seen only once. General study findings and limits: Patients with type 1 diabetes carried fewer insertions and had more deletions at their VDJ junctions. In every one of the four CD4+ subsets, TCRB CDR3s were moderately but significantly shorter in Type 1 diabetes patients.

The chain carries TRBV29-1 and TRBJ2-1; 9 positions agree with TRBD2. The TCR comes from a woman aged 18-29 years in good health. Material: naive CD4+ T cells from blood. CDR3 nucleotide sequence: TGCAGCGTAAGGGGGGCTAGCGGGATCTACAATGAGCAGTTCTTC. Translating it yields CSVRGASGIYNEQFF.